Each of the 9 T cell receptor beta chains below was sequenced from the same sample in a study of cytomegalovirus exposure and HLA in healthy donors. PCR involved 60 Vbeta and 13 Jbeta primers. Profiling relied on immunoSEQ multiplex PCR, and the TCRdb table lists in-frame clones only, not all of them. The data contain approximately 100,000 clones, 85% of them seen just once; the ten biggest clones take up nearly 7.5%. Sequences were obtained from PBMCs. Receptor source: a man in his forties in good health and CMV-seropositive.

The chain is built from TRBV4-2 and TRBJ2-7, with 10 nucleotides matching TRBD2. The CDR3 extends over 19 amino acids. Germline CDR1 and CDR2: LGHNA and YNFKEQ. The V gene end was trimmed by 0 bases and the J gene end by 6 bases; junction bases not matched to a gene: 17. CDR3 nucleotide sequence: TGTGCCAGCAGCCAAGATGGCGAATGGCTAGCGGGAGTACCCGGCGAGCAGTACTTC. Its translation is CASSQDGEWLAGVPGEQYF.

The V gene is TRBV2, the J gene TRBJ2-7, with D hard to call. Germline V lookup: CDR1 SNHLY, CDR2 FYNNEI. This CDR3 comprises 12 residues. Trimming left V 8 bases short and J 3 bases short, with 11 bases between. The chain's CDR3 is CASAYTNYEQYF. The CDR3 nucleotides are TGTGCCAGCGCATACACGAACTACGAGCAGTACTTC.

CDR3 sequence (DNA): TGTGCCAGCAGTTTAAAACGGGGGGGAGGCTACACCTTC. It codes for CASSLKRGGGYTF. The V gene is TRBV28, the J gene TRBJ1-2; D might be TRBD1 (5 bases). The length of the CDR3 is 13 residues. Germline CDR1 reads MDHEN; CDR2 reads SYDVKM. The V gene lost 2 bases and the J gene lost 8 bases, with 12 bases spanning the gap.

The gene calls are TRBV2 and TRBJ2-1; 11 nucleotides line up with TRBD2. CDR1 and CDR2 (germline): SNHLY, FYNNEI. Losses at the gene ends were 6 bases for V and 5 bases for J; bases not matched to a gene: 9. The CDR3 loop spans 16 amino acids. The CDR3 reads CASRNELAGANNEQFF. The CDR3 DNA sequence: TGTGCCAGCAGGAATGAACTAGCGGGGGCAAACAATGAGCAGTTCTTC.

This chain joins TRBV6-1 and TRBJ1-4, with D tentatively TRBD1 (5 bases). Per germline, CDR1 MNHNS and CDR2 SASEGT. CDR3 length equals 14 residues. Trimming left V 5 bases short and J 4 bases short, with 11 bases between. The CDR3 here is CASSYRGVNEKLFF. In DNA, the CDR3 is TGTGCCAGCAGTTATCGGGGGGTTAATGAAAAACTGTTTTTT.

J is TRBJ1-4 and V is TRBV6-1; TRBD1 aligns across 9 bases. CDR3 length equals 18 residues. Germline loops: CDR1 MNHNS, CDR2 SASEGT. V was pared by 0 bases and J by 10 bases, with 15 bases of the junction left unmatched. The CDR3 coding sequence is TGTGCCAGCAGTGAAGCCTCACCAACCGGGACAGGGTTCGGAAAACTGTTTTTT. This encodes CASSEASPTGTGFGKLFF.

The chain is built from TRBV5-1 and TRBJ1-3; D not certain. Trimming removed 4 bases at V and 8 bases at J, with 10 bases between. The CDR3 totals 12 residues. Germline assignment: CDR1 SGHRS and CDR2 YFSETQ. CDR3 residues: CASSETGYTIYF. CDR3 nucleotides: TGCGCCAGCAGCGAGACGGGGTACACCATATATTTT.

This rearrangement joins TRBV5-6 to TRBJ1-5; 9 positions match TRBD1. The CDR3 loop spans 15 amino acids. J gave up 5 bases and V 4 bases, and 7 bases lay outside the gene matches. The germline V gene has CDR1 SGHDT and CDR2 YYEEEE. The CDR3 sequence: CASSRTGVNYQPQHF. The CDR3 DNA is TGTGCCAGCAGCCGGACAGGGGTAAACTATCAGCCCCAGCATTTT.

The rearrangement joins TRBV6-5 to TRBJ1-1; 9 bases map to TRBD1. The germline gives CDR1 MNHEY, CDR2 SVGAGI. CDR3 length: 15 amino acids. V was clipped by 6 bases and J by 1 base; unmatched bases: 6. The CDR3 is CASRPDRGGNTEAFF. The DNA of the CDR3 is TGTGCCAGCAGGCCGGACAGGGGAGGGAACACTGAAGCTTTCTTT.